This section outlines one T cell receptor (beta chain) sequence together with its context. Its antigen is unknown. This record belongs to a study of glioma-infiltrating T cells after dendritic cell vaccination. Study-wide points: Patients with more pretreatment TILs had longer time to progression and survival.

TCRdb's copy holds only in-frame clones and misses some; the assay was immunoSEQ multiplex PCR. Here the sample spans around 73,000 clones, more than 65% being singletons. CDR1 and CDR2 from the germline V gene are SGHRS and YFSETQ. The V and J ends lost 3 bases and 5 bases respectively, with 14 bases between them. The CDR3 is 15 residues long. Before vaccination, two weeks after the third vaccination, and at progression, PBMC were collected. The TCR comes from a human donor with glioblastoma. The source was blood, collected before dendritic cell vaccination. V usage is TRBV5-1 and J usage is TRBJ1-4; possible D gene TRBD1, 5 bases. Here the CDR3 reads CASSSNRYLNEKLFF. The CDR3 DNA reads TGCGCCAGCAGCTCCAACAGGTATTTGAATGAAAAACTGTTTTTT.